These T cell receptor beta chains were read from a single sample in a study of cytomegalovirus exposure and HLA in healthy donors. TCRdb keeps only in-frame clones here, not all; method: immunoSEQ multiplex PCR. The sample contains 150,000 or so clones, more than 60% of which appear only once. Sample: PBMCs. The receptors originated from a man aged 40-49 years in good health and CMV-seropositive. CDR3s include the opening cysteine and the closing phenylalanine or tryptophan. D genes are given only for firm matches. Size tells how often a clone was seen (once, few, many) or the class of an expanded clone, and some rows leave it out.

d_gene	abundance	v_gene	j_gene	CDR3nt	CDR3aa
.	.	TRBV19	TRBJ2-7	TGTGCCAGTAGGCGAACGACTAGCTCCTACGAGCAGTACTTC	CASRRTTSSYEQYF
.	.	TRBV27	TRBJ1-1	TGTGCCAGCTCAGCAACGGGGGAGGGGAAAGCTTTCTTT	CASSATGEGKAFF
.	.	TRBV5-1	TRBJ1-1	TGCGCCAGCAGCTTGGAAGGGACATCGAACACTGAAGCTTTCTTT	CASSLEGTSNTEAFF
TRBD1	.	TRBV10-3	TRBJ2-7	TGTGCCATCACCAGGGACAGCTCCTACGAGCAGTACTTC	CAITRDSSYEQYF
.	.	TRBV27	TRBJ2-1	TGTGCCAGCAGTTTAATTCTTCGGAGCTCCTACAATGAGCAGTTCTTC	CASSLILRSSYNEQFF
TRBD2	.	TRBV7-2	TRBJ2-7	TGTGCCAGCAGCTTAAGTCTAGCGGGAAACGAGCAGTACTTC	CASSLSLAGNEQYF
TRBD1	.	TRBV4-2	TRBJ1-1	TGTGCCAGCAGCCATCCGGGACAGGGGCTAGACACTGAAGCTTTCTTT	CASSHPGQGLDTEAFF
.	.	TRBV9	TRBJ2-7	TGTGCCAGCAGCCCCGGGGGGGGGACAGAATACGAGCAGTACTTC	CASSPGGGTEYEQYF
.	.	TRBV6-6	TRBJ2-1	TGTGCCAGCCAGAGCGTGACCTACAATGAGCAGTTCTTC	CASQSVTYNEQFF
.	.	TRBV5-1	TRBJ2-7	TGCGCCAGCAGCTTGAGAGGGGGTAGCTACGAGCAGTACTTC	CASSLRGGSYEQYF
.	once	TRBV28	TRBJ1-1	TGTGCCAGCAGTCTATTTCGGACAGCGGAAAAAGAAGCTTTCTTT	CASSLFRTAEKEAFF
.	once	TRBV4-3	TRBJ2-2	TGCGCCAGCAGCCTCGTGGTCCGGGGCACCGGGGAGCTGTTTTTT	CASSLVVRGTGELFF
.	.	TRBV30	TRBJ1-1	TGTGCCTGGAGCGCGGGAGGGCTGAACACTGAAGCTTTCTTT	CAWSAGGLNTEAFF
TRBD2	.	TRBV5-1	TRBJ2-7	TGCGCCAGCAGCTTTCGGGGGGACGAGCAGTACTTC	CASSFRGDEQYF
TRBD2	.	TRBV18	TRBJ2-7	TGTGCCAGCTCACCGACTAGCGGAGCCTACGAGCAGTACTTC	CASSPTSGAYEQYF
TRBD2	.	TRBV27	TRBJ2-1	TGTGCCAGCAGTTTAGGGAGAGGACTAGCGGCCTACAATGAGCAGTTCTTC	CASSLGRGLAAYNEQFF
TRBD2	.	TRBV4-2	TRBJ2-1	TGTGCCAGCAGCCAGGCCACTAGCGGCAGTTACAATGAGCAGTTCTTC	CASSQATSGSYNEQFF
.	.	TRBV21-1	TRBJ1-2	TGTGCCAGTGGGAGGGGGGCCGGCTATGGCTACACCTTC	CASGRGAGYGYTF
.	few	TRBV29-1	TRBJ2-7	TGCAGCGTTTCCGACAGCTACGAGCAGTACTTC	CSVSDSYEQYF
TRBD1	.	TRBV2	TRBJ1-1	TGTGCCGTCGGACAGGGATTGAACACTGAAGCTTTCTTT	CAVGQGLNTEAFF
.	.	TRBV5-5	TRBJ2-7	TGTGCCAGCAGCTTAACTGGAAACCTGGGAGGCTACGAGCAGTACTTC	CASSLTGNLGGYEQYF
TRBD2	.	TRBV5-5	TRBJ2-3	TGTGCCAGCAGCGGGACTAGCGCCCCGGATACGCAGTATTTT	CASSGTSAPDTQYF
TRBD1	.	TRBV7-9	TRBJ1-1	TGTGCCAGCAGGTTCCAGACAGGGGGTGGTTTCTTT	CASRFQTGGGFF
TRBD2	once	TRBV6-5	TRBJ2-3	TGTGCCAGCAGTTACGACGGGAGGAGCACAGATACGCAGTATTTT	CASSYDGRSTDTQYF
.	.	TRBV5-6	TRBJ1-2	TGTGCCAGCAGCTTGGGTACGGGAACTGGCTACACCTTC	CASSLGTGTGYTF
.	.	TRBV11-3	TRBJ2-1	TGTGCCAGCAGCTCATACTCTACGGAGGGACCCGATGAGCAGTTCTTC	CASSSYSTEGPDEQFF
.	.	TRBV7-9	TRBJ1-2	TGTTCCAGCAGCCCCATAGTAGGGGATGCTGAGTATGGCTACACCTTC	CSSSPIVGDAEYGYTF
TRBD1	.	TRBV7-9	TRBJ2-7	TGTGCCAGCAGCTTAGTTGGGACAGAGTCCTACGAGCAGTACTTC	CASSLVGTESYEQYF
.	.	TRBV14	TRBJ2-3	TGTGCCAGCAGCCAAGATCGCTCCGGGAATACGCAGTATTTT	CASSQDRSGNTQYF
.	.	TRBV5-1	TRBJ2-1	TGCGCCAGCAGCTTGGACGGCGGGCCCTACAATGAGCAGTTCTTC	CASSLDGGPYNEQFF
TRBD2	once	TRBV19	TRBJ2-7	TGTGCCAGTAGTATCGAAACTAGCGGGGTTTCCTACGAGCAGTACTTC	CASSIETSGVSYEQYF
.	.	TRBV5-1	TRBJ2-7	TGCGCCAGCAGCTACGGGACTCGACGTTACGAGCAGTACTTC	CASSYGTRRYEQYF
TRBD2	.	TRBV7-2	TRBJ2-1	TGTGCCAGCAGCCAAACGGGACTAGCGGGTTACAATGAGCAGTTCTTC	CASSQTGLAGYNEQFF
.	.	TRBV19	TRBJ1-3	TGTGCCAGTAGTATGTCCTCCTACCTTCTCTCTGGAAACACCATATATTTT	CASSMSSYLLSGNTIYF
.	.	TRBV12-5	TRBJ1-1	TGTGCTAGTGGTTCGTTTTCTCAGGGGACTGAAGCTTTCTTT	CASGSFSQGTEAFF
TRBD1	.	TRBV4-2	TRBJ1-2	TGTGCCAGCAGCTCATCGACAGGGTCTAACTATGGCTACACCTTC	CASSSSTGSNYGYTF
.	.	TRBV28	TRBJ1-2	TGTGCCAGCAGTTTAAGCGAGTATGGCTACACCTTC	CASSLSEYGYTF
.	few	TRBV28	TRBJ2-1	TGTGCCAGCAGTTTAATGACGACTAGGCACGATGAGCAGTTCTTC	CASSLMTTRHDEQFF
.	.	TRBV6-5	TRBJ2-3	TGTGCCAGCAGTCCCCCCGGTACAGATACGCAGTATTTT	CASSPPGTDTQYF
TRBD2	.	TRBV10-3	TRBJ2-2	TGTGCCATCAGCGGGGGGACGGAGACCGGGGAGCTGTTTTTT	CAISGGTETGELFF
.	.	TRBV18	TRBJ2-5	TGTGCCAGCTCACCATATAAAGAGACCCAGTACTTC	CASSPYKETQYF
.	.	TRBV4-3	TRBJ2-7	TGCGCCAGCAGCCAAGAGTTCACACCATACGAGCAGTACTTC	CASSQEFTPYEQYF
TRBD1	once	TRBV19	TRBJ1-1	TGTGCCTCAAAAACAGGGGGCGGGAACACTGAAGCTTTCTTT	CASKTGGGNTEAFF
.	.	TRBV5-5	TRBJ1-5	TGTGCCAGCAGCTTGACAGGGAGGGGAGAGCCCCAGCATTTT	CASSLTGRGEPQHF